This entry describes one T cell receptor (beta chain). Between the trimmed V and J ends, which lost 6 bases and 2 bases, there was a span of 10 bases. The CDR3 totals 13 residues. Original processing methods: Amplification of reference gene primers was used by the study to estimate nucleated cell counts. The repertoire was sequenced with immunoSEQ multiplex PCR; TCRdb's copy has only in-frame clones and lacks some. The D gene and trimming were derived from the DNA, and the V and J assignments and clone size from that table. The sample includes more than 250,000 clones, about 82% of them seen just once. The sample originates from a study of blood T cell repertoires in COVID-19. As for the study in general: The origin of the acute and convalescent COVID-19 samples was the United States, Italy and Spain.

The sequence was obtained from a woman in her 50s with acute or convalescent COVID-19. V gene TRBV12-3 or TRBV12-4 combines with J gene TRBJ2-5; D is perhaps TRBD1 (6 bases). Sequenced: peripheral blood. CDR3 in DNA: TGTGCCAGCAGACGCAGGGGACAAGAGACCCAGTACTTC. This codes for CASRRRGQETQYF.